Below are 21 T cell receptor beta chains sequenced from a single sample in a study of T cell repertoires in cytomegalovirus infection. Their antigens remain unidentified. TCRdb ran MiXCR on the reads and lists one entry per CDR3 protein. Among about 920,000 distinct CDR3 sequences listed, approximately 31% were seen once. This specimen consisted of cultured CD8+ T cells from PBMCs, obtained from culture after CMV antigen stimulation. These receptor sequences come from a human donor in good health (CMV status not recorded). Some clones in this sample may be carry-over from other donors' samples.

This clonotype has only a few counts. This rearrangement joins TRBV28 to TRBJ1-4; D unclear. The CDR3 sequence is 17 residues long. V lost 4 bases, J lost 6 bases, and 21 bases lay in between. Germline CDR1 reads MDHEN; CDR2 reads SYDVKM. Written as DNA, the CDR3 is TGTGCCAGCAGTTCCGTCTACGCGACCAGTGGACATGAAAAACTGTTTTTT. It yields the protein CASSSVYATSGHEKLFF.

The chain couples TRBV7-8 to TRBJ1-2, with D tentatively TRBD1 (6 bases). The CDR3 spans 15 residues. The germline V gene has CDR1 SGHVS and CDR2 FQNEAQ. V lost 1 base, J lost 7 bases, and 16 bases lay in between. CDR3 sequence: CASSLDPRQDGGYTF. The CDR3, as DNA: TGTGCCAGCAGCTTAGACCCAAGACAGGATGGTGGCTACACCTTC.

This rearrangement joins TRBV27 to TRBJ1-1; D is unclear. CDR1 is MNHEY and CDR2 is SMNVEV in the germline V gene (reference sequence). V was trimmed by 2 bases and J by 8 bases, leaving 12 bases between them. The CDR3 loop spans 13 amino acids. The CDR3, as DNA: TGTGCCAGCAGTTTAGTCCATCCGGACGAAGCTTTCTTT. Amino acids: CASSLVHPDEAFF.

J is TRBJ2-1 and V is TRBV27, with 8 nucleotides matching TRBD2. In germline, CDR1 is MNHEY, CDR2 SMNVEV (reference sequence). The ends lost 4 bases at V and 9 bases at J; junction bases unmatched: 14. The CDR3 consists of 16 residues. This CDR3 is CASSWFGPGLAGEQFF. The CDR3 DNA is TGTGCCAGCAGTTGGTTTGGCCCTGGACTAGCTGGTGAGCAGTTCTTC.

V is TRBV6-2 or TRBV6-3 and J is TRBJ2-5; D gene unclear. The CDR3 runs 15 residues. The V gene lost 5 bases and the J gene lost 1 base, with 14 bases spanning the gap. From germline, CDR1 is MNHEY and CDR2 SVGEGT. Here the CDR3 DNA reads TGTGCCAGCAGTCCCATGACCGATGTCCAAGAGACCCAGTACTTC. Its translation: CASSPMTDVQETQYF.

This clonotype was found a few times. The chain has TRBV7-9 and TRBJ1-2; 9 nucleotides align to TRBD1. V lost 3 bases to trimming and J lost 1 base; unmatched junction nucleotides: 3. The CDR3 covers 15 residues. Germline loops: CDR1 SEHNR, CDR2 FQNEAQ (reference sequence). DNA of the CDR3: TGTGCCAGCAGCTTGGGACAGGGACTTAACTATGGCTACACCTTC. It codes for CASSLGQGLNYGYTF.

J is TRBJ2-7 and V is TRBV5-5; the D gene could be TRBD1 or TRBD2 (6 bases each). Germline V CDR1 and CDR2: SGHKS, YYEKEE (reference sequence). Trimming removed 2 bases at V and 3 bases at J, with 9 bases between. The CDR3 runs to 13 residues. In DNA, the CDR3 is TGTGCCAGCAGCTTCGGGGGCTTCTACGAGCAGTACTTC. Translation gives CASSFGGFYEQYF.

This clonotype was observed a few times. The CDR3 spells CASRPTSGTGGFSGQSPLHF. The CDR3 nucleotides read TGTGCCAGTAGGCCCACCTCCGGGACAGGGGGATTTTCGGGGCAGTCACCCCTCCACTTT. The V call is TRBV19, the J call TRBJ1-6; 11 nucleotides line up with TRBD1. The CDR3 is 20 residues long. J was trimmed by 10 bases and V by 6 bases; bases with no gene match: 23. Germline-derived CDR1 and CDR2 are LNHDA and SQIVND (reference sequence).

This clonotype was observed once. This chain links TRBV29-1 with TRBJ1-1; D not resolved. Trimming left V 4 bases short and J 3 bases short, with 9 bases between. CDR1 and CDR2 (germline): SQVTM, ANQGSEA. The CDR3 length is 12 residues. CDR3 DNA: TGCAGCGTTGGGGTTGGGGACACTGAAGCTTTCTTT. Translation: CSVGVGDTEAFF.

The J gene is TRBJ2-2, the V gene TRBV6-6; 9 bases line up with TRBD1. V was clipped by 2 bases and J by 2 bases; unmatched bases: 9. The CDR3 is made up of 18 amino acids. The germline CDR1 and CDR2 sequences are MNHNY and SVGAGI (reference sequence). The CDR3 sequence: CASSYRDRDAVNTGELFF. The CDR3 region has the DNA TGTGCCAGCAGTTACCGGGACAGGGACGCGGTAAACACCGGGGAGCTGTTTTTT.

The rearrangement joins TRBV27 to TRBJ2-1; 9 positions agree with TRBD2. The CDR3 consists of 14 residues. V gave up 5 bases and J gave up 4 bases; unmatched junction bases: 3. CDR1 is MNHEY, CDR2 SMNVEV, per germline (reference sequence). CDR3 region: CASSPSGEYNEQFF. As DNA, the CDR3 is TGTGCCAGCAGTCCTAGCGGGGAGTACAATGAGCAGTTCTTC.

This clonotype was counted a few times. The chain combines TRBV20-1 with TRBJ2-7, with 13 bases lining up with TRBD2. J gave up 7 bases and V 1 base, and 4 bases lay outside the gene matches. The length of the CDR3 is 14 residues. The germline CDR1 and CDR2 sequences are DFQATT and SNEGSKA (reference sequence). The CDR3 is CSARVTSGGREQYF. The CDR3 DNA follows: TGCAGTGCTAGAGTGACTAGCGGGGGGAGGGAGCAGTACTTC.

V and J are TRBV12-3 or TRBV12-4 and TRBJ2-5; no clear D. The CDR3 spans 12 residues. Trimming took off 8 bases at V and 2 bases at J, with 9 bases between the two ends. As DNA, the CDR3 is TGTGCCAGCGGCCAGGAGCAAGAGACCCAGTACTTC. Translating it yields CASGQEQETQYF.

The chain employs TRBV7-9 and TRBJ1-5; D is unclear. The CDR3 sequence is 14 residues long. V gave up 4 bases and J gave up 6 bases, with 13 bases separating them. The germline gives CDR1 SEHNR, CDR2 FQNEAQ (reference sequence). CDR3 sequence (DNA): TGTGCCAGCAGCTCGCCCGGGTTAGGTCAGCCCCAGCATTTT. It is translated as CASSSPGLGQPQHF.

This chain joins TRBV5-6 and TRBJ1-2; D ambiguous. The CDR3 totals 18 residues. Germline V gene sequence: CDR1 SGHDT, CDR2 YYEEEE. Deletions cut 1 base from V and 0 bases from J, with 19 bases between. CDR3 residues: CASSLTSLGTAANYGYTF. The CDR3 DNA sequence: TGTGCCAGCAGCTTGACCTCATTGGGAACAGCTGCTAACTATGGCTACACCTTC.

The rearrangement links TRBV6-2 or TRBV6-3 to TRBJ1-5, with D hard to call. The CDR3 runs to 15 residues. Germline CDR1 is MNHEY and CDR2 is SVGEGT. V was shortened by 3 bases and J by 3 bases, with 12 bases between the two germline ends. The CDR3 spells CASSYVDSYNQPQHF. CDR3 coding DNA: TGTGCCAGCAGTTATGTCGACTCCTACAATCAGCCCCAGCATTTT.

This clonotype was picked up a small number of times. The CDR3 nucleotides are TGTGCCAGCAGCTTACCCCAGGATTCAGGAAACACCATATATTTT. It codes for CASSLPQDSGNTIYF. The J gene is TRBJ1-3, the V gene TRBV7-9; D ambiguous. This CDR3 comprises 15 residues. Germline lookup yields CDR1 SEHNR and CDR2 FQNEAQ (reference sequence). Trimming removed 2 bases at V and 4 bases at J, with 12 bases between.

The chain joins TRBV2 to TRBJ1-3, with a possible D match to TRBD1 (5 bases). CDR1 is SNHLY and CDR2 is FYNNEI in the germline V gene. Trimming took off 11 bases at V and 5 bases at J, with 10 bases between the two ends. The CDR3 has 11 amino acids. CDR3 in amino acids: CAVAGRNTIYF. CDR3 coding DNA: TGTGCCGTTGCGGGGCGAAACACCATATATTTT. Full variable domain (outside the CDR3, taken from reference TRBV2 and TRBJ1-3): EPEVTQTPSHQVTQMGQEVILRCVPISNHLYFYWYRQILGQKVEFLVSFYNNEISEKSEIFDDQFSVERPDGSNFTLKIRSTKLEDSAMYFCAVAGRNTIYFGEGSWLTVV.

As for this clonotype: Being one base from a much bigger clone, this may be a read error. This chain connects TRBV7-2 to TRBJ2-5; 8 bases align to TRBD2. The CDR3 loop spans 13 amino acids. Germline lookup yields CDR1 SGHTA and CDR2 FQGNSA. The CDR3 loop is CVSSRGGKETQYF. In DNA form, the CDR3 reads TGTGTCAGCAGCCGCGGGGGGAAAGAGACCCAGTACTTC.

This clonotype occurred many times. The V call is TRBV20-1, the J call TRBJ2-4, with 7 bases that match TRBD2. V lost 0 bases and J lost 7; bases outside the gene matches: 3. Germline values: CDR1 DFQATT, CDR2 SNEGSKA (reference sequence). The CDR3 is 13 residues long. The CDR3 bases are TGCAGTGCTAGAGATATCGGGGGGAACATTCAGTACTTC. Translated: CSARDIGGNIQYF.

This clonotype was detected many times. The V and J genes are TRBV7-2 and TRBJ2-3; 15 bases map to TRBD2. Germline CDR1 is SGHTA and CDR2 is FQGNSA. The CDR3 runs to 20 residues. V was clipped by 3 bases and J by 1 base; unmatched bases: 11. The CDR3 here is CASSFQGTSGGPIRTDTQYF. The CDR3 DNA is TGTGCCAGCAGCTTTCAAGGGACTAGCGGGGGGCCCATCCGCACAGATACGCAGTATTTT.